One and the same sample provided the 8 T cell receptor beta chains below, sequenced in a study of cytomegalovirus exposure and HLA in healthy donors. The primer mix had 60 Vbeta and 13 Jbeta primers. Here immunoSEQ multiplex PCR was the method, and the copy in TCRdb shows in-frame clones only, minus some. Of roughly 240,000 clones listed, roughly 82% are singletons. Sequencing used PBMCs. The origin of the receptors is a woman aged 40 to 49 in good health and CMV-seropositive.

The J gene is TRBJ2-2, the V gene TRBV7-2, with D possibly TRBD2 on 6 matching bases. The V and J ends lost 2 bases and 3 bases respectively, with 10 bases between them. Germline V lookup: CDR1 SGHTA, CDR2 FQGNSA. This CDR3 has 15 amino acids. The CDR3 region is CASSLRRVDTGELFF. Here the CDR3 DNA reads TGTGCCAGCAGCTTACGGAGGGTCGACACCGGGGAGCTGTTTTTT.

The chain combines TRBV5-6 with TRBJ1-5, with a weak D call TRBD1 (5 bases). CDR1 and CDR2 from the germline V gene are SGHDT and YYEEEE. The CDR3 is 19 residues long. V lost 5 bases and J lost 3, with 27 bases in between. The CDR3 coding sequence is TGTGCCAGCAGATATCACAGGTTAGAACCCCGAAGGCCCAATCAGCCCCAGCATTTT. Protein sequence: CASRYHRLEPRRPNQPQHF.

This clone was observed a few times. This chain joins TRBV9 and TRBJ1-2; 7 positions match TRBD1. The trim removed 3 bases at V and 5 bases at J, leaving 13 bases unmatched. Per germline, CDR1 SGDLS and CDR2 YYNGEE. The CDR3 has 16 amino acids. The CDR3 here is CASSAGPGTDIYGYTF. For the CDR3, the DNA is TGTGCCAGCAGCGCGGGACCCGGGACAGACATATATGGCTACACCTTC.

The chain links TRBV10-2 to TRBJ2-1; TRBD2 aligns across 7 bases. Germline V gene sequence: CDR1 WSHSY, CDR2 SAAADI. The CDR3 extends over 16 amino acids. Trimming cost V 2 bases and J 6 bases; bases outside gene matches: 10. This CDR3 reads CASSEPAGGGFNEQFF. The CDR3 DNA is TGCGCCAGCAGTGAGCCGGCGGGCGGGGGTTTCAATGAGCAGTTCTTC.

The rearrangement uses TRBV4-1 and TRBJ2-1; 12 bases are a match to TRBD2. CDR3 length: 17 residues. Germline trimming cut 4 bases from V and 1 base from J; bases unmatched to any gene: 5. Germline CDR1 MGHRA, CDR2 YSYEKL. CDR3 in DNA: TGCGCCAGCAGCCGACCGGGACTAGCGGGTTCCTACAATGAGCAGTTCTTC. Translating gives CASSRPGLAGSYNEQFF.

The CDR3 coding sequence is TGTGCCAGCAGCTTAGGGAGGACTAGTTACACAGATACGCAGTATTTT. It translates to CASSLGRTSYTDTQYF. The V gene is TRBV7-8, the J gene TRBJ2-3; 7 nucleotides match TRBD2. The V gene's germline CDR1 is SGHVS and CDR2 FQNEAQ. The CDR3 is 16 amino acids. Trimming cost V 1 base and J 2 bases; bases outside gene matches: 6.

The V call is TRBV6-4, the J call TRBJ2-1, with TRBD2 identical over 7 bases. The CDR3 extends over 16 amino acids. The germline V gene encodes CDR1 MRHNA and CDR2 SNTAGT. The V segment lost 3 bases and the J segment 4 bases; nucleotides outside the gene matches: 9. The CDR3: CASSDSAGTTYNEQFF. The CDR3 DNA follows: TGTGCCAGCAGTGATTCCGCCGGGACTACATACAATGAGCAGTTCTTC.

This clone is a singleton in its sample. This sample includes further DNA sequences coding for the same CDR3. The gene calls are TRBV27 and TRBJ1-6, with D maybe TRBD1 (5 bases). V dropped 3 bases and J dropped 7 bases, with 10 bases sitting between them. The CDR3 length is 14 residues. Germline CDR1 and CDR2: MNHEY and SMNVEV (reference sequence). The CDR3 DNA reads as TGTGCCAGCAGTTTTCGGGGGGGGAATTCACCCCTCCACTTT. This translates into CASSFRGGNSPLHF.